This T cell receptor beta chain came from a study of blood T cells in healthy people across ages. This clonotype was detected ten times or more. The authors ran a second PCR of roughly 7 to 11 cycles using a sample-barcoded 5' primer and a J-beta primer mix. A template-switch adaptor with 12 random nucleotides tagged each cDNA molecule. TCRdb reprocessed the 5' RACE reads via MiXCR and lists one record per CDR3 protein. The sample has more than 800,000 distinct CDR3 sequences; under 35% are singletons. V trimming: 2 bases; J trimming: 0 bases; junction bases outside the gene matches: 16. The CDR3 is made up of 22 amino acids. It was approximately 10 milliliters of peripheral blood that were drawn from each donor. Each sample used at least 6 million PBMCs.

The TCR originated in an elderly woman in good health. This chain links TRBV12-3 or TRBV12-4 with TRBJ2-6; the match to TRBD2 covers 10 bases. Sequenced: blood. In DNA form, the CDR3 reads TGTGCCAGCAGTTTACGGAACCCCGGAGAGGCTAGCGGGGGCTCTGGGGCCAACGTCCTGACTTTC. It encodes CASSLRNPGEASGGSGANVLTF.